This entry lists 3 T cell receptor beta chains sequenced from one sample in a study of T cell responses to AZD1222 COVID-19 vaccine (dated by TCRdb to about 2021). The library was prepared using the immunoSEQ multiplex PCR assay. TCRdb retrieved this table from immuneACCESS and kept in-frame rearrangements only. Not all clones are present; in checked studies, unresolved V genes account for under half, and no reason is known for the remainder. The sample table lists over 120,000 clones, 85% to 90% of them with a count of one. Roughly 1.7% of the sample is in the top ten clones. The label giving this sample's time point can be read as: baseline before first vaccination. Source: peripheral blood, taken on day 0 of AZD1222 vaccination. These receptor sequences come from an adult in good health.

V and J are TRBV6-1 and TRBJ1-2; D is unclear. The CDR3 has 14 residues. CDR1 and CDR2 from the germline V gene are MNHNS and SASEGT. With 0 bases removed from V and 5 bases from J, the gap between germline ends came to 10 bases. The CDR3 reads CASSEAWARYGYTF. The DNA for the CDR3 is TGTGCCAGCAGTGAAGCGTGGGCGAGGTATGGCTACACCTTC.

This clone is a singleton in its sample. V gene TRBV2 combines with J gene TRBJ1-1; TRBD1 might be the D (5 bases). The ends were cut back, 3 bases at V and 4 bases at J, with 12 bases in the middle. Germline CDR1 reads SNHLY; CDR2 reads FYNNEI. The CDR3 has 14 residues. The DNA for the CDR3 is TGTGCCAGCAGTGATGAGGGGTCTGGCACTGAAGCTTTCTTT. Its translation is CASSDEGSGTEAFF.

V is TRBV7-6 and J is TRBJ2-1; 7 bases align to TRBD2. Losses at the gene ends were 5 bases for V and 9 bases for J; bases not matched to a gene: 7. Per the germline V gene, CDR1 is SGHVS and CDR2 is FNYEAQ. This CDR3 has 13 amino acids. The CDR3 bases are TGTGCCAGCAGCGGAAGACTAGCAGGTGAGCAGTTCTTC. Protein product: CASSGRLAGEQFF.